The clone carrying this TCR beta chain was observed a handful of times. The data derive from a study of T-cell reconstitution after alpha-beta-depleted transplantation in children. The authors prepared the TCRbeta library with unique molecular identifiers. TCRdb re-called the PCR reads with MiXCR, one entry per CDR3 protein. The data show more than 550,000 distinct CDR3 sequences, roughly a tenth seen once. The germline gives CDR1 DFQATT, CDR2 SNEGSKA (reference sequence). The ends lost 6 bases at V and 1 base at J; junction bases unmatched: 6. This CDR3 contains 15 residues. This chain links TRBV20-1 with TRBJ2-2; 9 nucleotides agree with TRBD1. The origin of this receptor is a human donor who donated a stem cell graft to a child with acute myeloid leukemia. Sequences were derived from PBMCs from the stem cell graft donor, sampled from the stem cell graft. CDR3 amino acids: CSAPDRGVNTGELFF. The CDR3 coding sequence is TGCAGTGCCCCAGACAGGGGGGTGAACACCGGGGAGCTGTTTTTT.